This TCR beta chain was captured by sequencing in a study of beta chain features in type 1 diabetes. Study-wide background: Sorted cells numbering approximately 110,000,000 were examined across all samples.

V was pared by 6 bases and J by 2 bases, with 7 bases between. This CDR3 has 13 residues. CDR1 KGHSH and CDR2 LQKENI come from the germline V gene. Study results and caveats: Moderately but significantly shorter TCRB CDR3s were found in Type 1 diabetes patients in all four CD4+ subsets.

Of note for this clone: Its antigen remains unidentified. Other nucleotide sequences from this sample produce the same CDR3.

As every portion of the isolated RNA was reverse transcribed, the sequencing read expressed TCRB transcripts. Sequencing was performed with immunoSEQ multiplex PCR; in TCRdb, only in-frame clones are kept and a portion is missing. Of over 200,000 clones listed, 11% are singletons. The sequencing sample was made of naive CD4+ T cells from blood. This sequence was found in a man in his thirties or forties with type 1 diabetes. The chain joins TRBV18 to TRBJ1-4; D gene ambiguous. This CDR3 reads CASSPGTNEKLFF. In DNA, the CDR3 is TGTGCCAGCTCCCCGGGGACTAATGAAAAACTGTTTTTT.